Listed here are 9 T cell receptor beta chains from one sample, sequenced in a study of T cell repertoires in cytomegalovirus infection. One entry per CDR3 protein results from TCRdb running MiXCR on the reads. The profile shows some 600,000 distinct CDR3 sequences, 24% of them singletons. Sequencing input: CD8+ T cells from PBMCs. The receptors originated from a human donor in good health (CMV status not recorded). Some clones in this sample may be carry-over from other donors' samples.

The rearrangement uses TRBV10-3 and TRBJ2-7; 8 bases fit TRBD1. V shed 3 bases, J shed 6 bases, and the junction held 4 bases outside the gene matches. Germline CDR1 reads ENHRY; CDR2 reads SYGVKD. The CDR3 runs to 13 residues. Written as DNA, the CDR3 is TGTGCCATCAGTGACCCGACAGGGGTCGAGCAGTACGTC. Translated: CAISDPTGVEQYV.

This clonotype was seen a few times. The chain has TRBV29-1 and TRBJ1-2, with TRBD1 matching over 9 bases. J was trimmed by 4 bases and V by 2 bases; bases with no gene match: 5. CDR1 is SQVTM and CDR2 is ANQGSEA in the germline V gene. This CDR3 region has 14 residues. In nucleotides, the CDR3 is TGCAGCGTTGAAAAACAGGGGGCGATCTATGGCTACACCTTC. Translating gives CSVEKQGAIYGYTF. Full variable domain (outside the CDR3, taken from reference TRBV29-1 and TRBJ1-2): SAVISQKPSRDICQRGTSLTIQCQVDSQVTMMFWYRQQPGQSLTLIATANQGSEATYESGFVIDKFPISRPNLTFSTLTVSNMSPEDSSIYLCSVEKQGAIYGYTFGSGTRLTVV.

This clonotype has a handful of counts. The chain joins TRBV20-1 to TRBJ2-7; a possible D gene is TRBD1 (6 bases). Trimming stripped 1 base from V and 2 bases from J, with 9 bases between. The CDR3 has 13 amino acids. Germline assignment: CDR1 DFQATT and CDR2 SNEGSKA (reference sequence). The CDR3 spells CSARAGHPYEQYV. The CDR3 DNA sequence: TGCAGTGCTAGAGCGGGACACCCCTACGAGCAGTACGTC.

This clonotype was counted many times. The chain carries TRBV7-8 and TRBJ2-1, with 16 bases aligning to TRBD2. Germline CDR1 SGHVS, CDR2 FQNEAQ. Unmatched junction bases numbered 5, after V lost 4 bases and J lost 8 bases. The CDR3 covers 16 residues. CDR3 sequence (DNA): TGTGCCAGCAGCTGGGGGACTAGCGGGGGGGCGGATGAGCAGTTCTTC. It encodes CASSWGTSGGADEQFF.

On this clonotype itself: The CDR3 does not end in the conserved phenylalanine or tryptophan, so this is likely a read error. In DNA, the CDR3 is TGTGCCAGCAGCCCCGACAGGCCTTCCTACAATGAGCAGTTCTCC. This gives the protein CASSPDRPSYNEQFS. V and J are TRBV14 and TRBJ2-1; D might be TRBD1 (6 bases). V gave up 4 bases and J gave up 1 base, with 11 bases separating them. The CDR3 sequence is 15 residues long. Germline V lookup: CDR1 SGHDN, CDR2 FVKESK.

This clonotype was seen more than once but under ten times. This chain links TRBV6-6 with TRBJ1-1; D ambiguous. CDR1 and CDR2 from the germline V gene are MNHNY and SVGAGI (reference sequence). This CDR3 is built from 11 residues. The ends were cut back, 6 bases at V and 5 bases at J, with 7 bases in the middle. CDR3 protein: CASSLQTEAFF. The CDR3 DNA follows: TGTGCCAGCAGCCTACAGACTGAAGCTTTCTTT.

This clonotype was seen a few times. This chain connects TRBV5-1 to TRBJ2-1; D is perhaps TRBD1 (6 bases). Germline assignment: CDR1 SGHRS and CDR2 YFSETQ. The CDR3 spans 16 residues. The V and J ends lost 4 bases and 1 base respectively, with 15 bases between them. In nucleotides, the CDR3 is TGCGCCAGCAGCCCCTGGTCAGGGGCATCCTACAATGAGCAGTTCTTC. Protein sequence: CASSPWSGASYNEQFF.

This clonotype was counted a few times. The chain uses TRBV4-2 and TRBJ1-6, with TRBD1 identical over 10 bases. J was trimmed by 3 bases and V by 3 bases; bases with no gene match: 5. The CDR3 extends over 17 amino acids. The germline V gene encodes CDR1 LGHNA and CDR2 YNFKEQ. The CDR3 here is CASSHTGTGDYNSPLHF. DNA for the CDR3: TGTGCCAGCAGCCATACCGGGACAGGGGACTATAATTCACCCCTCCACTTT.

This clonotype was counted only a few times. CDR3 loop: CASSLTRVNSPLHF. CDR3 coding DNA: TGTGCCAGCAGTTTAACCAGGGTTAATTCACCCCTCCACTTT. This chain uses TRBV28 with TRBJ1-6; TRBD1 might be the D (5 bases). The CDR3 runs 14 residues. CDR1 is MDHEN, CDR2 SYDVKM, per germline. The V end was cut by 2 bases, the J end by 6 bases, with 8 bases between.